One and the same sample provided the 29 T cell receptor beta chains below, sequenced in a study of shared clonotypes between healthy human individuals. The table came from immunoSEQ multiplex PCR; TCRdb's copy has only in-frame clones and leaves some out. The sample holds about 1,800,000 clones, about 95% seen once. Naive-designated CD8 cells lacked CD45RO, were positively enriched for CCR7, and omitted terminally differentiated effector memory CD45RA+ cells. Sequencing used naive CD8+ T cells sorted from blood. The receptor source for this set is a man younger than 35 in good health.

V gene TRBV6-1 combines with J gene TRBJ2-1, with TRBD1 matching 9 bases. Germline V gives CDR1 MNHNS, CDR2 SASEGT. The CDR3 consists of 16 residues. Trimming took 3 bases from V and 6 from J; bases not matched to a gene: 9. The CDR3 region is CASSDSGTGNSNEQFF. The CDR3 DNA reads TGTGCCAGCAGTGATTCCGGGACAGGGAATTCCAATGAGCAGTTCTTC.

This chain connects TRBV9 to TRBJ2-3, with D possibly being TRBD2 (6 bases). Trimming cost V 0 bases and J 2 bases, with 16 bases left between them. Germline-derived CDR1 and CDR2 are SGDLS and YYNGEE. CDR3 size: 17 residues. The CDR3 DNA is TGTGCCAGCAGCGTAGAGGGTTCAGCGGGTGTCACAGATACGCAGTATTTT. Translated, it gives CASSVEGSAGVTDTQYF.

The CDR3 reads CASSGDGQNTEAFF. CDR3 nucleotide sequence: TGTGCCAGCAGCGGGGACGGTCAAAACACTGAAGCTTTCTTT. J is TRBJ1-1 and V is TRBV5-6, with a tentative D call TRBD1 (5 bases). The CDR3 contains 14 residues. From germline, CDR1 is SGHDT and CDR2 YYEEEE. V was shortened by 4 bases and J by 2 bases, with 12 bases between the two germline ends. Filled out from reference TRBV5-6 and TRBJ1-1, the complete variable domain reads DAGVTQSPTHLIKTRGQQVTLRCSPKSGHDTVSWYQQALGQGPQFIFQYYEEEERQRGNFPDRFSGHQFPNYSSELNVNALLLGDSALYLCASSGDGQNTEAFFGQGTRLTVV.

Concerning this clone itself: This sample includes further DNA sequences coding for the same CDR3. The CDR3 DNA reads as TGTGCCATCAGTGAGTCGGGGTTGCCCTACGAGCAGTACTTC. This translates into CAISESGLPYEQYF. V is TRBV10-3 and J is TRBJ2-7; no reliable D call. The germline gives CDR1 ENHRY, CDR2 SYGVKD. The V and J ends lost 0 bases and 2 bases respectively, with 8 bases between them. CDR3 length: 14 residues.

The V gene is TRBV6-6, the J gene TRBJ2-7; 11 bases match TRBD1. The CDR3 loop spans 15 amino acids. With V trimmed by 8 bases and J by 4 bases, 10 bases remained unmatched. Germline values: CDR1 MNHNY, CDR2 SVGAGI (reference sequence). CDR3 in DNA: TGTGCCAGCGGAGGGCCGGGACAGGGGGGATACGAGCAGTACTTC. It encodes CASGGPGQGGYEQYF.

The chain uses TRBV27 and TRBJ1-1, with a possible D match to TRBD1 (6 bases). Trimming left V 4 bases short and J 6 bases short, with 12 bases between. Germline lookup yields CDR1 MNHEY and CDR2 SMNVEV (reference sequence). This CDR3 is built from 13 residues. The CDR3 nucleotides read TGTGCCAGCAGTTCCCGGGACATAGCTGAAGCTTTCTTT. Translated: CASSSRDIAEAFF.

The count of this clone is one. The CDR3 DNA sequence: TGTGCCAGCAGTTTCGCCGAACCGGGCCTAACGTACTATGGCTACACCTTC. Its translation: CASSFAEPGLTYYGYTF. The rearrangement joins TRBV27 to TRBJ1-2; D ambiguous. V lost 3 bases to trimming and J lost 3 bases, with 20 bases between them. This CDR3 is 17 amino acids long. CDR1 MNHEY and CDR2 SMNVEV come from the germline V gene (reference sequence).

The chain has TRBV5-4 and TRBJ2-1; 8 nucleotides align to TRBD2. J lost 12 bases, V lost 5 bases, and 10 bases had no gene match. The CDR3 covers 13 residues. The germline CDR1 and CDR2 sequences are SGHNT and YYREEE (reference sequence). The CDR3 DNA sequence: TGTGCCAGCAGGGTGGGCGGACTAGCCGGGCAGTTCTTC. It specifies CASRVGGLAGQFF.

DNA of the CDR3: TGTGCCAGGCTCACGTTCGTTCTGGGTGGCGAGCAGTACTTC. It yields the protein CARLTFVLGGEQYF. This chain joins TRBV6-6 and TRBJ2-7; unclear D gene. Per germline, CDR1 MNHNY and CDR2 SVGAGI (reference sequence). Deletions cut 9 bases from V and 6 bases from J, with 21 bases between. The CDR3 covers 14 residues.

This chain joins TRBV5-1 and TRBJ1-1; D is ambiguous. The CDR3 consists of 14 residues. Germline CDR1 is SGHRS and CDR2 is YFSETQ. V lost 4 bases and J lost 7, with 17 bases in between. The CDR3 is CASSPGGSYFEAFF. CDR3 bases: TGCGCCAGCAGCCCCGGAGGCAGCTATTTTGAAGCTTTCTTT.

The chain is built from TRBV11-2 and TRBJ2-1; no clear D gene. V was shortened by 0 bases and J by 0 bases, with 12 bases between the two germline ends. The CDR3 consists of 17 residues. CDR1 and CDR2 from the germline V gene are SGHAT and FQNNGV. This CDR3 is CASSLDAGPSSYNEQFF. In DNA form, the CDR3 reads TGTGCCAGCAGCTTAGATGCAGGCCCGAGCTCCTACAATGAGCAGTTCTTC.

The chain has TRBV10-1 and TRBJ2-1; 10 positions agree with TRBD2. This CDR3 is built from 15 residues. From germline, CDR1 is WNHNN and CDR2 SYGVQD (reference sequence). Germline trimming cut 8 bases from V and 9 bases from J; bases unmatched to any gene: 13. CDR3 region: CASGAGGPYRPEQFF. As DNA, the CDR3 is TGCGCCAGCGGAGCGGGAGGGCCTTATCGTCCTGAGCAGTTCTTC.

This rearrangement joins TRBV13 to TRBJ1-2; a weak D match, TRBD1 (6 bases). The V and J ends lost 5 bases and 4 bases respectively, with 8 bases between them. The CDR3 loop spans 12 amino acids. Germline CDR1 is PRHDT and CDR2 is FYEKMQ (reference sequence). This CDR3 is CASSTGFYGYTF. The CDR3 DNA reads TGTGCCAGCAGCACAGGGTTCTATGGCTACACCTTC.

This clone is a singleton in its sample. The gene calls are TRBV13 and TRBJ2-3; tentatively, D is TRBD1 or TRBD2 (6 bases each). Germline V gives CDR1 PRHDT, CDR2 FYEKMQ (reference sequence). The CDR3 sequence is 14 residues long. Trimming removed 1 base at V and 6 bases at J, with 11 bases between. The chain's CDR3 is CASSLDREEDTQYF. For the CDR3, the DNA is TGTGCCAGCAGCTTAGACAGGGAGGAGGATACGCAGTATTTT. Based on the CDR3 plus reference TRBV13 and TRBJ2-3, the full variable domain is AAGVIQSPRHLIKEKRETATLKCYPIPRHDTVYWYQQGPGQDPQFLISFYEKMQSDKGSIPDRFSAQQFSDYHSELNMSSLELGDSALYFCASSLDREEDTQYFGPGTRLTVL.

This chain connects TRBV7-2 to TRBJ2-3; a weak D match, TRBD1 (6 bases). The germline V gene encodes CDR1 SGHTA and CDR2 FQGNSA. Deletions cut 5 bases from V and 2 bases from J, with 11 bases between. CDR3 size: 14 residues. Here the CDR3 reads CASSRGQPTDTQYF. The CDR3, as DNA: TGTGCCAGCAGCCGCGGACAGCCCACAGATACGCAGTATTTT.

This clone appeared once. The DNA for the CDR3 is TGTGCCAGCAGCTCCCTAGACGGGGAGCTGTTTTTT. Protein sequence: CASSSLDGELFF. V and J are TRBV7-9 and TRBJ2-2, with D uncertain. The V gene's germline CDR1 is SEHNR and CDR2 FQNEAQ (reference sequence). V shed 4 bases and J shed 7 bases, with 7 bases lying between them. The CDR3 contains 12 residues.

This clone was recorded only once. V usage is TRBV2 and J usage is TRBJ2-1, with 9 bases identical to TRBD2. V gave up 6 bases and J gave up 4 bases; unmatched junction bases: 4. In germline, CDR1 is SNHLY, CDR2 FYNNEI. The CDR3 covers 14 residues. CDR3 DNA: TGTGCCAGCAGAGAGACTAGCGGTTACAATGAGCAGTTCTTC. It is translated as CASRETSGYNEQFF. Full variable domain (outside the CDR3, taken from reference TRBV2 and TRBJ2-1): EPEVTQTPSHQVTQMGQEVILRCVPISNHLYFYWYRQILGQKVEFLVSFYNNEISEKSEIFDDQFSVERPDGSNFTLKIRSTKLEDSAMYFCASRETSGYNEQFFGPGTRLTVL.

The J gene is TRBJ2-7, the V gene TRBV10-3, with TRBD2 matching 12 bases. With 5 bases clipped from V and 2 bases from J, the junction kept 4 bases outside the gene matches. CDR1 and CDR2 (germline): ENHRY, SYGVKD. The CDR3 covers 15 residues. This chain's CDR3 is CAISSTSGGPYEQYF. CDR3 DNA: TGTGCCATCAGTTCCACTAGCGGGGGGCCCTACGAGCAGTACTTC.

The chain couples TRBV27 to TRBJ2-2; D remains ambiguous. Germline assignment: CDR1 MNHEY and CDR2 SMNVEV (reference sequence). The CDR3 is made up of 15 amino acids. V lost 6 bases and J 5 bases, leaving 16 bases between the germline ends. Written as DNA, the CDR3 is TGTGCCAGCAGACCCGGGCCGATTGGGACCGGGGAGCTGTTTTTT. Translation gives CASRPGPIGTGELFF.

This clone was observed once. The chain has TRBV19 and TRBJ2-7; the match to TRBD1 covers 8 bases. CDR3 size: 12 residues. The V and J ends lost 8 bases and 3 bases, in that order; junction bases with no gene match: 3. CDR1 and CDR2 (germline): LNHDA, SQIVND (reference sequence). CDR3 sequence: CASQGANYEQYF. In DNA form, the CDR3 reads TGTGCCAGTCAGGGGGCTAACTACGAGCAGTACTTC.

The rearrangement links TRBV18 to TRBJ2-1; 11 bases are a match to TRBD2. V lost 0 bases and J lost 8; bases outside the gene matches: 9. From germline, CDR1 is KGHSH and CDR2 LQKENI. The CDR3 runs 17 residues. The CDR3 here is CASSPPSLAGGGDEQFF. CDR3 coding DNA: TGTGCCAGCTCACCACCGAGCCTAGCGGGAGGCGGGGATGAGCAGTTCTTC. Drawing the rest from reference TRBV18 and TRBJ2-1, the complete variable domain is NAGVMQNPRHLVRRRGQEARLRCSPMKGHSHVYWYRQLPEEGLKFMVYLQKENIIDESGMPKERFSAEFPKEGPSILRIQQVVRGDSAAYFCASSPPSLAGGGDEQFFGPGTRLTVL.

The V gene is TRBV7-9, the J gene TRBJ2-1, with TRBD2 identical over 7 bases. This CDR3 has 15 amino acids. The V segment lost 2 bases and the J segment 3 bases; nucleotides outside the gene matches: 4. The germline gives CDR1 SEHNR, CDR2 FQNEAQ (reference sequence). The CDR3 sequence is CASSLFSGLYNEQFF. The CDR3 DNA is TGTGCCAGCAGCTTATTTAGCGGGCTCTACAATGAGCAGTTCTTC. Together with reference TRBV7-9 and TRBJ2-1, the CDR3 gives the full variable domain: DTGVSQNPRHKITKRGQNVTFRCDPISEHNRLYWYRQTLGQGPEFLTYFQNEAQLEKSRLLSDRFSAERPKGSFSTLEIQRTEQGDSAMYLCASSLFSGLYNEQFFGPGTRLTVL.

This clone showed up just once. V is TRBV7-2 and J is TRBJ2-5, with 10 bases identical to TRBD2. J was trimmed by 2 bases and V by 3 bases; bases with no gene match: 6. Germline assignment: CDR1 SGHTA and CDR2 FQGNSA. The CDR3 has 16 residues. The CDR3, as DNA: TGTGCCAGCAGCTTGGGACTAGCGAACGCACAAGAGACCCAGTACTTC. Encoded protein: CASSLGLANAQETQYF.

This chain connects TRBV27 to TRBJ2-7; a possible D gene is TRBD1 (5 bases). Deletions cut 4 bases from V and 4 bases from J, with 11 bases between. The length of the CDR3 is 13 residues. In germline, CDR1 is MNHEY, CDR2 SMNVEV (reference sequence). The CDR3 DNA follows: TGTGCCAGCAGTTGGGCATCAGGGTACGAGCAGTACTTC. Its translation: CASSWASGYEQYF.

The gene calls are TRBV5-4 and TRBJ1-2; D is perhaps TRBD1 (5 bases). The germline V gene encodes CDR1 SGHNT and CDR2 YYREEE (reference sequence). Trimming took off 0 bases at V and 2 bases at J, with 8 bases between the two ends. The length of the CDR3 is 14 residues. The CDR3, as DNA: TGTGCCAGCAGCTTGGTACAGGACAACTATGGCTACACCTTC. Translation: CASSLVQDNYGYTF.

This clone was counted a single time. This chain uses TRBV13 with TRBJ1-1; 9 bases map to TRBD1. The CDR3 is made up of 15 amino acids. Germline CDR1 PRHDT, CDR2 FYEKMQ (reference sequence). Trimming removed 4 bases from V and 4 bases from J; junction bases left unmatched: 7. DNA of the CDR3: TGTGCCAGCAGCTCGAGGACAGGGGTAGGCACTGAAGCTTTCTTT. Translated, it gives CASSSRTGVGTEAFF.

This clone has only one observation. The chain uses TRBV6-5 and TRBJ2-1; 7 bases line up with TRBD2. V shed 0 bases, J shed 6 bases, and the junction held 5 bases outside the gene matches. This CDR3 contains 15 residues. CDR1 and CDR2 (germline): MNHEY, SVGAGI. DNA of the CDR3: TGTGCCAGCAGTTACTCAGCGGGAAACTTCAATGAGCAGTTCTTC. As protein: CASSYSAGNFNEQFF.

This CDR3 reads CASSPWTSTNEKLFF. Here the CDR3 DNA reads TGTGCCAGCAGTCCTTGGACCTCAACTAATGAAAAACTGTTTTTT. The genes are TRBV2 and TRBJ1-4; no clear D gene. Germline V gene data show CDR1 as SNHLY and CDR2 as FYNNEI. V gave up 5 bases and J gave up 0 bases, with 10 bases separating them. The length of the CDR3 is 15 residues. The variable domain in full, with the rest retrieved from reference TRBV2 and TRBJ1-4, is EPEVTQTPSHQVTQMGQEVILRCVPISNHLYFYWYRQILGQKVEFLVSFYNNEISEKSEIFDDQFSVERPDGSNFTLKIRSTKLEDSAMYFCASSPWTSTNEKLFFGSGTQLSVL.

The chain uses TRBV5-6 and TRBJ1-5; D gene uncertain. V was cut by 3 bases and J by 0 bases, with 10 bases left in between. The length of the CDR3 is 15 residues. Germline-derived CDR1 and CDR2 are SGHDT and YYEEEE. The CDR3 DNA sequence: TGTGCCAGCAGCTCTATAGAGAATAGCAATCAGCCCCAGCATTTT. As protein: CASSSIENSNQPQHF.